Reported below is one T cell receptor beta chain. This sample was taken from a study of blood T cell repertoires in COVID-19. Study as a whole: Italy, Spain and the United States were the sources of the convalescent and acute COVID-19 samples.

Using immunoSEQ multiplex PCR, the repertoire was profiled, and TCRdb retains in-frame clones only, with some absent. The sample yields approximately 290,000 clones, approximately 90% seen once. Germline CDR1 is SGHRS and CDR2 is YFSETQ. The CDR3 consists of 13 residues. V was clipped by 3 bases and J by 7 bases, with 14 bases between them. V and J are TRBV5-1 and TRBJ2-7; D is perhaps TRBD2 (6 bases). The sample consisted of peripheral blood. The sequence was collected from a woman in her fifties or sixties with acute or convalescent COVID-19. In DNA, the CDR3 is TGCGCCAGCAGCTGGGACTCCACTTGGGAGCAGTACTTC. Its translation: CASSWDSTWEQYF.